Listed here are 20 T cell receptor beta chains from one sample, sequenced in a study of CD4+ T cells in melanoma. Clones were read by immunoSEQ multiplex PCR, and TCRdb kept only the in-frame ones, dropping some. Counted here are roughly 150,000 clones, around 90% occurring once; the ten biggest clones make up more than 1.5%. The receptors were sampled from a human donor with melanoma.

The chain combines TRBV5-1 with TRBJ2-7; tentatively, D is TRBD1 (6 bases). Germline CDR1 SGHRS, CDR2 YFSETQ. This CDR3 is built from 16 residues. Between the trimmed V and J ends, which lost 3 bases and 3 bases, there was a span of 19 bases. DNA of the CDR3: TGCGCCAGCAGCTCCTCCGTGGACAGCTCAAACTACGAGCAGTACTTC. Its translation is CASSSSVDSSNYEQYF.

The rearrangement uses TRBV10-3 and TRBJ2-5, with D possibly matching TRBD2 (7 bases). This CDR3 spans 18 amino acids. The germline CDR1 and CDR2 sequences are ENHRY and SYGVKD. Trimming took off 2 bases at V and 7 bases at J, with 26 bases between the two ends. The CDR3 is CAISEGELGGGPRGTQYF. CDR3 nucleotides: TGTGCCATCAGTGAGGGGGAGCTGGGCGGGGGCCCGAGGGGGACCCAGTACTTC.

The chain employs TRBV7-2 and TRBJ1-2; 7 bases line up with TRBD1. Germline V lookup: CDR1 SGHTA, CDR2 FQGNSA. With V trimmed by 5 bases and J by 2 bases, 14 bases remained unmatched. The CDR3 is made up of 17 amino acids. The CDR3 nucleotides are TGTGCCAGCAGCCTGCGACAGGGTGGGATCAGAAACTATGGCTACACCTTC. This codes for CASSLRQGGIRNYGYTF.

CDR3: CASSLVSDGQDAYNSPLHF. DNA of the CDR3: TGTGCCAGCAGCTTAGTATCGGACGGACAGGATGCTTATAATTCACCCCTCCACTTT. The chain uses TRBV7-9 and TRBJ1-6; TRBD1 agrees at 7 bases. This CDR3 is built from 19 residues. Trimming cost V 1 base and J 4 bases; bases outside gene matches: 13. Per the germline V gene, CDR1 is SEHNR and CDR2 is FQNEAQ (reference sequence). Drawing the rest from reference TRBV7-9 and TRBJ1-6, the complete variable domain is DTGVSQNPRHKITKRGQNVTFRCDPISEHNRLYWYRQTLGQGPEFLTYFQNEAQLEKSRLLSDRFSAERPKGSFSTLEIQRTEQGDSAMYLCASSLVSDGQDAYNSPLHFGNGTRLTVT.

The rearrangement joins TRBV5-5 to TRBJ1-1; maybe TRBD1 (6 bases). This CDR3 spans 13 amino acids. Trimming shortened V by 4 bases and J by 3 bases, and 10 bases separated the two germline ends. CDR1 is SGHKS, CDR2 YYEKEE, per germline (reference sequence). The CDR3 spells CASSPYRDTEAFF. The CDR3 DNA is TGTGCCAGCAGCCCCTACAGGGACACTGAAGCTTTCTTT.

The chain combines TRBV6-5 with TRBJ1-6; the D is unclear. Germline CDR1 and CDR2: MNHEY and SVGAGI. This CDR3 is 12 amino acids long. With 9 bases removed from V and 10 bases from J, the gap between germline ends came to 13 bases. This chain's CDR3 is CASQVTGSPLHF. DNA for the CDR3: TGTGCCAGTCAAGTGACGGGGTCACCCCTCCACTTT.

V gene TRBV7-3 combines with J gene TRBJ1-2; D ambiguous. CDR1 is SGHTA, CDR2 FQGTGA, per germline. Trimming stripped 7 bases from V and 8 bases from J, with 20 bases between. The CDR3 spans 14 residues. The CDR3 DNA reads TGTGCCAGCACCGAAACCCCGGAATCCTCAGGCTACACCTTC. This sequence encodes CASTETPESSGYTF.

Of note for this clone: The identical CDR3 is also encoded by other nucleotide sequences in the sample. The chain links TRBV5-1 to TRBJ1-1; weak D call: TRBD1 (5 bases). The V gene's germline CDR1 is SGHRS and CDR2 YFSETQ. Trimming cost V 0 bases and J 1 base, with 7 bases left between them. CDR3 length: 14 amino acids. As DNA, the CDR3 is TGCGCCAGCAGCTTGGTCGGGGGGAACACTGAAGCTTTCTTT. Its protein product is CASSLVGGNTEAFF. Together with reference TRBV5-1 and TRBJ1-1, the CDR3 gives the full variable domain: KAGVTQTPRYLIKTRGQQVTLSCSPISGHRSVSWYQQTPGQGLQFLFEYFSETQRNKGNFPGRFSGRQFSNSRSEMNVSTLELGDSALYLCASSLVGGNTEAFFGQGTRLTVV.

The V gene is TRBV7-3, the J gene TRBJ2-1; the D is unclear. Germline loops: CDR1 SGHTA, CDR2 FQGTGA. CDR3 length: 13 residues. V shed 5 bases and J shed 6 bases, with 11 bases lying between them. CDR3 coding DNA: TGTGCCAGCAGCCCCCTCTCGGGCAATGAGCAGTTCTTC. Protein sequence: CASSPLSGNEQFF.

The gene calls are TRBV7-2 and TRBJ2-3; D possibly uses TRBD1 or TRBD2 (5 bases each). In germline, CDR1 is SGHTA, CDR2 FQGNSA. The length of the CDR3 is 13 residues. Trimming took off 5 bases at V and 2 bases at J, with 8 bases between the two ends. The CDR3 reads CASSRGYTDTQYF. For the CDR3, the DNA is TGTGCCAGCAGCCGGGGCTACACAGATACGCAGTATTTT.

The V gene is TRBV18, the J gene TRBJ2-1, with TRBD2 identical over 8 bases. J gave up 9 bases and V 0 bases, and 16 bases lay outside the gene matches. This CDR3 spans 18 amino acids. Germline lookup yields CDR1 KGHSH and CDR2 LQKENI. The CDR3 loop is CASSPPGRSGGAAIEQFF. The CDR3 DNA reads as TGTGCCAGCTCACCACCGGGGCGTTCCGGGGGGGCCGCGATTGAGCAGTTCTTC.

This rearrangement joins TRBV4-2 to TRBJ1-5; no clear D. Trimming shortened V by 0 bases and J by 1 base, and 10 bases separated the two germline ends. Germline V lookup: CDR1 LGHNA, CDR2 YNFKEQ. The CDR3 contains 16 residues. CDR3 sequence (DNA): TGTGCCAGCAGCCAAGATCGTTGGGGAAGCAATCAGCCCCAGCATTTT. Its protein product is CASSQDRWGSNQPQHF.

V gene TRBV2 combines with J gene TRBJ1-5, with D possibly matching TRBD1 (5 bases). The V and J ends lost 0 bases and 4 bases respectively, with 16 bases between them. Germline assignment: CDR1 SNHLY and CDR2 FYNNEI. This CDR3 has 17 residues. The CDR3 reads CASSEAHRGGLNQPQHF. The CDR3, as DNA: TGTGCCAGCAGTGAAGCGCATCGGGGCGGCTTGAATCAGCCCCAGCATTTT.

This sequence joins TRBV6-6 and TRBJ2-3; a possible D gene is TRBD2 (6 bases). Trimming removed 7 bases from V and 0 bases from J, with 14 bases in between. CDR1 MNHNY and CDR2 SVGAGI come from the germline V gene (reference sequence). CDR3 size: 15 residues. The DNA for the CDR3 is TGTGCCAGCACCGACAGACTAGGTAGCACAGATACGCAGTATTTT. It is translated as CASTDRLGSTDTQYF.

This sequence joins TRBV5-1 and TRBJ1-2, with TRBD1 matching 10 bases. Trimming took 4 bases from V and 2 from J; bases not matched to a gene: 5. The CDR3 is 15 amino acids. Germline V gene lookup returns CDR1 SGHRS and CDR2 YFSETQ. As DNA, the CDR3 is TGCGCCAGCAGCCGGGGGACAGGGGAAAACTATGGCTACACCTTC. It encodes CASSRGTGENYGYTF.

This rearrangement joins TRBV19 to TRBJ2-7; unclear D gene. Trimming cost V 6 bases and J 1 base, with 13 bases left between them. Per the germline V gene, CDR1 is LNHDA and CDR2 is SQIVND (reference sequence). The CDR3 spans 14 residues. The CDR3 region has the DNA TGTGCCAGTAGCCAATCCAGGTCTTCCTACGAGCAGTACTTC. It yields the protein CASSQSRSSYEQYF.

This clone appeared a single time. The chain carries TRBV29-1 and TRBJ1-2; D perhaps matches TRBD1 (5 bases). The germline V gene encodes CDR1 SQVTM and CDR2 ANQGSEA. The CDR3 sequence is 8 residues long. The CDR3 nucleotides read TGCGGGGGGGAAGGCTACACCTTC. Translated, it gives CGGEGYTF. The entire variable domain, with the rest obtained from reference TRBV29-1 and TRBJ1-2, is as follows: SAVISQKPSRDICQRGTSLTIQCQVDSQVTMMFWYRQQPGQSLTLIATANQGSEATYESGFVIDKFPISRPNLTFSTLTVSNMSPEDSSIYLCGGEGYTFGSGTRLTVV.

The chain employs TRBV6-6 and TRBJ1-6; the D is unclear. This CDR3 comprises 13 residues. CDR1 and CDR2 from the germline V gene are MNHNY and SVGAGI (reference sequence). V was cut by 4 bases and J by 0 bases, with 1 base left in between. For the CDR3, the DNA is TGTGCCAGCAGTTCCTCCTATAATTCACCCCTCCACTTT. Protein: CASSSSYNSPLHF.

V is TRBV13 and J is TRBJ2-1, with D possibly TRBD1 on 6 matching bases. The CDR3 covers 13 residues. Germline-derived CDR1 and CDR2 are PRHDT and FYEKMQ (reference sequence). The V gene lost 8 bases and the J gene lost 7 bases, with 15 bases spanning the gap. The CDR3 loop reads CASGFQGTNEQFF. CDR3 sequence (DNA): TGTGCCAGCGGGTTTCAGGGGACGAATGAGCAGTTCTTC.

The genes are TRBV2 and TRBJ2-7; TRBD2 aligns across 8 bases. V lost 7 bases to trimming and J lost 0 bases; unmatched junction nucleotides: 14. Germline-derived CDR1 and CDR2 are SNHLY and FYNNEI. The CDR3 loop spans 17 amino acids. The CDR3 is CASTPDGGTRSSYEQYF. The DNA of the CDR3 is TGTGCCAGCACCCCCGACGGGGGGACTAGATCCTCCTACGAGCAGTACTTC.